One sample yielded the 16 T cell receptor beta chains listed below, sequenced in a study of cytomegalovirus exposure and HLA in healthy donors. Primers included in the PCR were 60 Vbeta and 13 Jbeta primers. Using immunoSEQ multiplex PCR, the repertoire was profiled, and TCRdb retains in-frame clones only, with some absent. This table has fewer than 180,000 clones, 63% appearing once. The sample consisted of PBMCs. Every receptor here comes from a woman in her sixties in good health and CMV-seropositive.

V usage is TRBV5-1 and J usage is TRBJ2-7, with 10 nucleotides matching TRBD2. The CDR3 sequence is 15 residues long. CDR1 is SGHRS, CDR2 YFSETQ, per germline. V trimming: 4 bases; J trimming: 4 bases; junction bases outside the gene matches: 8. CDR3 bases: TGCGCCAGCAGCCCGGAGGGACTAGCGACGTACGAGCAGTACTTC. This codes for CASSPEGLATYEQYF.

The chain is built from TRBV12-5 and TRBJ2-7, with 10 nucleotides matching TRBD1. With V trimmed by 2 bases and J by 4 bases, 8 bases remained unmatched. CDR1 and CDR2 from the germline V gene are LGHNT and FRNRAP. The CDR3 sequence is 16 residues long. The CDR3 sequence is CASGLSRQGARYEQYF. The CDR3 nucleotides read TGTGCTAGTGGTTTGTCCCGACAGGGGGCTAGGTACGAGCAGTACTTC.

The rearrangement links TRBV19 to TRBJ2-3; no firm D call. Germline loops: CDR1 LNHDA, CDR2 SQIVND (reference sequence). CDR3 size: 14 residues. Deletions cut 8 bases from V and 3 bases from J, with 15 bases between. The CDR3: CASSPGLRTDTQYF. The DNA of the CDR3 is TGTGCCAGTTCCCCGGGTTTGAGAACAGATACGCAGTATTTT. Using reference TRBV19 and TRBJ2-3 for the parts outside the CDR3, the full variable domain is DGGITQSPKYLFRKEGQNVTLSCEQNLNHDAMYWYRQDPGQGLRLIYYSQIVNDFQKGDIAEGYSVSREKKESFPLTVTSAQKNPTAFYLCASSPGLRTDTQYFGPGTRLTVL.

The CDR3 region is CASSLVPGTDTQYF. The DNA of the CDR3 is TGTGCCAGCAGCTTAGTTCCGGGCACAGATACGCAGTATTTT. The genes are TRBV11-2 and TRBJ2-3; no definite D call. V was shortened by 1 base and J by 1 base, with 6 bases between the two germline ends. Germline V gene sequence: CDR1 SGHAT, CDR2 FQNNGV. This CDR3 has 14 residues.

This clone was seen more than once but under ten times. The chain links TRBV2 to TRBJ2-1, with D possibly TRBD2 on 5 matching bases. The CDR3 loop spans 12 amino acids. Germline V gene data show CDR1 as SNHLY and CDR2 as FYNNEI. V gave up 7 bases and J gave up 4 bases, with 8 bases separating them. The CDR3 coding sequence is TGTGCCAGCAACCGGGGTTACAATGAGCAGTTCTTC. This codes for CASNRGYNEQFF.

The V and J genes are TRBV27 and TRBJ2-3; no clear D. This CDR3 has 15 residues. Between the trimmed V and J ends, which lost 3 bases and 2 bases, there was a span of 12 bases. Looked up from germline, CDR1 is MNHEY and CDR2 is SMNVEV (reference sequence). The CDR3 bases are TGTGCCAGCAGTTTTAGTGGGCAGACCACAGATACGCAGTATTTT. Translating gives CASSFSGQTTDTQYF.

The gene calls are TRBV10-3 and TRBJ2-1, with 7 nucleotides matching TRBD1. V lost 2 bases, J lost 4 bases, and 8 bases stayed unmatched. The germline V gene has CDR1 ENHRY and CDR2 SYGVKD. The CDR3 is 16 residues long. The CDR3 loop is CAISESRDRVYNEQFF. CDR3 sequence (DNA): TGTGCCATCAGTGAGAGCCGGGACAGAGTTTACAATGAGCAGTTCTTC.

This sequence joins TRBV29-1 and TRBJ2-3, with D perhaps matching TRBD1 (6 bases). CDR1 and CDR2 from the germline V gene are SQVTM and ANQGSEA. This CDR3 region has 13 residues. The V end lost 3 bases, the J end lost 8 bases, and 15 bases lay between the germline ends. DNA for the CDR3: TGCAGCGTTGAGTCTTCAGGGGAGTTTACGCAGTATTTT. This codes for CSVESSGEFTQYF.

The chain couples TRBV11-2 to TRBJ2-7, with TRBD2 identical over 10 bases. The CDR3 consists of 13 residues. Germline CDR1 reads SGHAT; CDR2 reads FQNNGV. V lost 5 bases to trimming and J lost 12 bases; unmatched junction nucleotides: 10. The CDR3 is CASSRETSGFPYF. The CDR3 region has the DNA TGTGCCAGCAGCCGGGAGACTAGCGGGTTTCCGTACTTC.

This chain links TRBV18 with TRBJ2-7, with 8 bases lining up with TRBD1. This CDR3 spans 14 amino acids. Germline loops: CDR1 KGHSH, CDR2 LQKENI. The trim removed 3 bases at V and 7 bases at J, leaving 8 bases unmatched. The CDR3 loop reads CASSPRDRFPEQYF. The DNA for the CDR3 is TGTGCCAGCTCACCCCGGGACAGGTTCCCTGAGCAGTACTTC.

This clone occurred a few times. V gene TRBV28 combines with J gene TRBJ2-5; D not resolved. The V gene lost 3 bases and the J gene lost 7 bases, with 12 bases spanning the gap. Germline CDR1 and CDR2: MDHEN and SYDVKM. This CDR3 has 13 residues. The CDR3 here is CASSFSEYGTQYF. The CDR3 DNA follows: TGTGCCAGCAGTTTTTCCGAGTACGGGACCCAGTACTTC.

This chain joins TRBV10-3 and TRBJ2-5; the match to TRBD1 covers 10 bases. The closer fit of TRBJ2-7 to the DNA end suggests the J call may be wrong. This CDR3 is 15 amino acids long. CDR1 is ENHRY and CDR2 is SYGVKD in the germline V gene. CDR3 sequence: CAISEFRDRGYEQYF. Here the CDR3 DNA reads TGTGCCATCAGTGAGTTCCGGGACAGGGGCTACGAGCAGTACTTC.

In this sample, this clone turned up a few times. The chain couples TRBV4-3 to TRBJ2-2; D is possibly TRBD2 (5 bases). With 2 bases removed from V and 1 base from J, the gap between germline ends came to 8 bases. This CDR3 is 15 amino acids long. Germline assignment: CDR1 LGHNA and CDR2 YSLEER. CDR3 nucleotides: TGCGCCAGCAGCCAATCTAGCAGGAACACCGGGGAGCTGTTTTTT. Protein product: CASSQSSRNTGELFF.

J is TRBJ1-1 and V is TRBV28; D is possibly TRBD1 (6 bases). CDR3 length: 16 amino acids. The ends were cut back, 3 bases at V and 3 bases at J, with 17 bases in the middle. The germline CDR1 and CDR2 sequences are MDHEN and SYDVKM. The CDR3 region is CASSFDRGRGDTEAFF. The CDR3 DNA sequence: TGTGCCAGCAGTTTTGACCGGGGGCGGGGGGACACTGAAGCTTTCTTT.

V is TRBV19 and J is TRBJ1-1; D might be TRBD1 (5 bases). Germline assignment: CDR1 LNHDA and CDR2 SQIVND (reference sequence). The germline V and J ends were trimmed by 9 bases and 0 bases, with 11 bases remaining between them. There are 13 residues in the CDR3. The CDR3 sequence: CASNPGMNTEAFF. The CDR3 nucleotides are TGTGCCAGCAATCCAGGGATGAACACTGAAGCTTTCTTT.

The rearrangement joins TRBV28 to TRBJ2-7; no clear D. Trimming pared 5 bases from V and 0 bases from J, leaving 17 bases between. The CDR3 is made up of 16 amino acids. The germline V gene has CDR1 MDHEN and CDR2 SYDVKM. The CDR3 sequence is CASSPASQTPSYEQYF. The CDR3 bases are TGTGCCAGCAGTCCCGCGTCGCAGACTCCCTCCTACGAGCAGTACTTC.